A selection of T cell receptor beta chains follows, all from one sample in a study of T cell responses to AZD1222 COVID-19 vaccine. This table comes from immunoSEQ multiplex PCR, and its TCRdb copy is limited to in-frame clones, with some not included. The table includes under 80,000 clones, roughly 80% detected once. Here the sequenced sample was peripheral blood, taken on day 0 of AZD1222 vaccination. These receptors all come from an adult in good health. CDR3s include the opening cysteine and the closing phenylalanine or tryptophan. The D gene is left open where the match is weak. The size of a clone is reported for some rows only, either as once, few or many, or as a class for expanded clones.

TRBJ2-1	once	-	TRBV7-6	CASSIEYNEQFF	TGTGCCAGCAGTATCGAATACAATGAGCAGTTCTTC
TRBJ1-6	-	-	TRBV5-1	CASSGRGRGDNSPLHF	TGCGCCAGCAGCGGACGTGGACGGGGTGATAATTCACCCCTCCACTTT
TRBJ1-3	-	-	TRBV5-1	CASSGQELGNTIYF	TGCGCCAGCTCTGGACAAGAGCTTGGAAACACCATATATTTT
TRBJ1-1	many	-	TRBV7-9	CAIGAEAFF	TGTGCCATCGGGGCTGAAGCTTTCTTT
TRBJ1-3	few	-	TRBV5-1	CASSPMTGPSGNTIYF	TGCGCCAGCAGCCCGATGACAGGCCCCTCGGGGAACACCATATATTTT
TRBJ1-2	-	-	TRBV12-3/TRBV12-4	CASSWTGDGYTF	TGTGCCAGCAGTTGGACCGGCGATGGCTACACCTTC
TRBJ2-1	-	TRBD1	TRBV6-5	CASIRDRGRNEQFF	TGTGCCTCAATCCGGGACAGGGGGCGGAATGAGCAGTTCTTC
TRBJ1-1	-	TRBD1	TRBV29-1	CSVVQGWLAEAFF	TGCAGCGTTGTACAGGGGTGGTTAGCTGAAGCTTTCTTT
TRBJ1-1	-	-	TRBV24-1	CATSGGVQATNTEAFF	TGTGCCACCAGTGGGGGGGTACAGGCCACCAACACTGAAGCTTTCTTT
TRBJ1-5	-	TRBD1	TRBV19	CASTVGQGVQPQHF	TGTGCCAGTACCGTTGGACAGGGGGTTCAGCCCCAGCATTTT
TRBJ2-1	-	TRBD2	TRBV2	CASTRLAGNNEQFF	TGTGCCAGCACTCGACTAGCGGGAAACAATGAGCAGTTCTTC
TRBJ2-7	-	TRBD2	TRBV10-3	CATRPNTAGTDEQYF	TGTGCCACCAGGCCCAATACAGCGGGAACCGACGAGCAGTACTTC
TRBJ1-5	-	-	TRBV28	CASSLGAGRNQPQHF	TGTGCCAGCAGTTTAGGGGCAGGGAGAAATCAGCCCCAGCATTTT
TRBJ1-2	-	-	TRBV7-9	CASSLITAEPNYGYTF	TGTGCCAGCAGCTTAATCACAGCGGAACCTAACTATGGCTACACCTTC
TRBJ2-5	-	-	TRBV18	CASSLQQGSQETQYF	TGTGCCAGCTCATTACAACAGGGATCCCAAGAGACCCAGTACTTC
TRBJ2-7	-	TRBD2	TRBV5-1	CASSTQAGVGEQYF	TGCGCCAGCAGCACTCAAGCGGGGGTCGGGGAGCAGTACTTC
TRBJ2-7	-	TRBD1	TRBV9	CASSAGQGGYEQYF	TGTGCCAGCAGCGCCGGACAGGGAGGCTACGAGCAGTACTTC
TRBJ2-7	-	-	TRBV7-2	CASSVQTSSLEQYF	TGTGCCAGCAGCGTTCAGACTAGTTCACTCGAGCAGTACTTC
TRBJ1-2	-	-	TRBV6-5	CASTARKGYGYTF	TGTGCCAGCACCGCCCGTAAGGGGTATGGCTACACCTTC
TRBJ2-2	few	-	TRBV30	CAWSWGGELFF	TGTGCCTGGAGTTGGGGCGGGGAGCTGTTTTTT
TRBJ1-4	-	TRBD1	TRBV4-3	CASSQAWDRVHEKLFF	TGCGCCAGCAGCCAAGCTTGGGACAGGGTACACGAAAAACTGTTTTTT
TRBJ1-2	-	-	TRBV2	CASRRGEGPSYGYTF	TGTGCCAGCAGGCGCGGGGAGGGTCCTAGCTATGGCTACACCTTC
TRBJ2-1	-	-	TRBV10-2	CASSEEGYEQFF	TGCGCCAGCAGTGAGGAAGGATATGAGCAGTTCTTC
TRBJ1-4	few	-	TRBV28	CASSPQGETNEKLFF	TGTGCCAGCAGTCCTCAGGGTGAGACTAATGAAAAACTGTTTTTT
TRBJ2-7	-	-	TRBV27	CASSPRSSSAYEQYF	TGTGCCAGCAGCCCCAGGTCTAGCTCGGCCTACGAGCAGTACTTC
TRBJ1-6	-	-	TRBV7-2	CASSLGPGLGSYNSPLHF	TGTGCCAGCAGCTTAGGTCCGGGGCTGGGGTCCTATAATTCACCCCTCCACTTT
TRBJ2-1	-	-	TRBV5-1	CASSLPYNEQFF	TGCGCCAGCAGCTTGCCCTACAATGAGCAGTTCTTC
TRBJ2-1	-	-	TRBV27	CASSLMGPTYNEQFF	TGTGCCAGCAGTTTAATGGGGCCTACCTACAATGAGCAGTTCTTC
TRBJ1-1	-	-	TRBV4-2	CASSQTAKNTEAFF	TGTGCCAGCAGCCAAACAGCTAAGAACACTGAAGCTTTCTTT
TRBJ2-1	-	-	TRBV30	CAWSRQHNEQFF	TGTGCCTGGAGTCGACAGCACAATGAGCAGTTCTTC
TRBJ1-2	-	TRBD1	TRBV27	CASSLKGGGTGVYGYTF	TGTGCCAGCAGTCTTAAGGGGGGAGGGACAGGGGTCTATGGCTACACCTTC
TRBJ1-2	few	TRBD1	TRBV3-1/TRBV3-2	CASSPGTGLGYTF	TGTGCCAGCAGCCCCGGGACAGGGCTTGGCTACACCTTC
TRBJ1-1	-	-	TRBV9	CASSPRQLNTEAFF	TGTGCCAGCAGCCCCCGACAGCTGAACACTGAAGCTTTCTTT
TRBJ2-7	-	-	TRBV5-4	CASSLAEGAYEQYF	TGTGCCAGCAGCTTGGCCGAGGGAGCCTACGAGCAGTACTTC
TRBJ1-6	-	-	TRBV28	CASRQTRAYNSPLHF	TGTGCCAGCCGCCAGACCCGGGCCTATAATTCACCCCTCCACTTT
TRBJ1-4	-	-	TRBV4-3	CASSQDRPRGTEKLFF	TGCGCCAGCAGCCAAGATCGGCCCAGGGGAACTGAAAAACTGTTTTTT
TRBJ1-2	few	TRBD1	TRBV27	CASSYSDRVGYGYTF	TGTGCCAGCAGTTATTCAGACAGGGTGGGCTATGGCTACACCTTC
TRBJ1-1	-	-	TRBV7-9	CASSLLGYGAFF	TGTGCCAGCAGCTTATTGGGGTATGGAGCTTTCTTT
TRBJ2-1	-	TRBD2	TRBV18	CASSPGTSGAPYSYNEQFF	TGTGCCAGCTCACCCGGGACTAGCGGAGCGCCATACTCCTACAATGAGCAGTTCTTC
TRBJ1-5	few	-	TRBV5-4	CASSLDGTDSNQPQHF	TGTGCCAGCAGCTTGGACGGGACGGATAGCAATCAGCCCCAGCATTTT
TRBJ1-1	-	-	TRBV12-3/TRBV12-4	CASSLGASEAFF	TGTGCCAGCAGTTTAGGTGCGTCTGAAGCTTTCTTT
TRBJ2-3	-	-	TRBV5-1	CASSSGTARTDTQYF	TGCGCCAGCAGCTCAGGGACGGCCCGCACAGATACGCAGTATTTT